This T cell receptor (beta chain) is from a study of T cells in Graves' hyperthyroidism and ophthalmopathy. Background on the study: Staff took peripheral blood when the initial diagnosis was made, before any treatment began.

On this clonotype itself: Its antigen is not identified.

Researchers amplified the TCR beta CDR3 regions from RNA transcripts. An initial round of RT-PCR targeting the TCR CDR3 relied on the HTBI primer set. Each CDR3 protein gets one entry after TCRdb re-called the multiplex PCR reads with MiXCR. The table lists roughly 380,000 distinct CDR3 sequences, approximately 14% of them singletons. With a duration under 2 months, the hyperthyroidism was newly diagnosed in patients aged 18 to 65. Diagnoses used clinical symptoms, serum thyroxine and TRAb, thyroid ultrasound and orbital computed tomography. The V and J ends lost 3 bases and 6 bases, in that order; junction bases with no gene match: 2. Germline CDR1 and CDR2: SGHAT and FQNNGV. The CDR3 sequence is 13 residues long. Study results and caveats: Ophthalmopathy was separated from stable hyperthyroidism by a 13 V-J model.

The sample consisted of blood. The V gene is TRBV11-2, the J gene TRBJ1-2; 9 nucleotides align to TRBD1. This receptor was obtained from a woman aged 18-29 years with Graves' hyperthyroidism. The CDR3 DNA sequence: TGTGCCAGCAGCTTCGGACAGGGGAATGGCTACACCTTC. It yields the protein CASSFGQGNGYTF.